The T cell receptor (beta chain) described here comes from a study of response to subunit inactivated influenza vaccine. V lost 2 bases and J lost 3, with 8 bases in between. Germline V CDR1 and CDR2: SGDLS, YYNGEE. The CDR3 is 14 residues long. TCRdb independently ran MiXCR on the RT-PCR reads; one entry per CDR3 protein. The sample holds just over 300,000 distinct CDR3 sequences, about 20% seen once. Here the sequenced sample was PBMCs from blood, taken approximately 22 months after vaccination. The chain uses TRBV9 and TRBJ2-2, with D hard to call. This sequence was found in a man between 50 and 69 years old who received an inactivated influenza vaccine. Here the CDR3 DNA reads TGTGCCAGCAGCGTGTACGGAGACACCGGGGAGCTGTTTTTT. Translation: CASSVYGDTGELFF.